Each of the 12 T cell receptor beta chains below was sequenced from the same sample in a study of cytomegalovirus exposure and HLA in healthy donors. Use of 60 Vbeta and 13 Jbeta primers characterized the PCR. Sequenced by immunoSEQ multiplex PCR; TCRdb stores in-frame clones only, minus some. This sample yields 200,000 or so clones, of which roughly nine tenths are seen a single time; 0.2% to 0.3% belongs to the top ten. Sequenced material: PBMCs. The origin of the receptors is a girl under two years old in good health and CMV-seronegative.

This chain links TRBV7-2 with TRBJ2-1; 7 bases map to TRBD2. The CDR3 runs to 14 residues. After removal of 5 bases from V and 7 bases from J, the junction contained 8 bases not matched to a gene. Germline V CDR1 and CDR2: SGHTA, FQGNSA. CDR3 DNA sequence: TGTGCCAGCAGCCTCCAAGCGGGGAGAAATGAGCAGTTCTTC. Amino acid sequence: CASSLQAGRNEQFF.

This chain connects TRBV19 to TRBJ2-3; D is unresolved. Germline CDR1 LNHDA, CDR2 SQIVND (reference sequence). CDR3 length equals 13 residues. Trimming shortened V by 4 bases and J by 0 bases, and 5 bases separated the two germline ends. The CDR3 loop is CASSKPSTDTQYF. In DNA, the CDR3 is TGTGCCAGTAGTAAGCCTAGCACAGATACGCAGTATTTT.

The V and J genes are TRBV13 and TRBJ2-1; D possibly corresponds to TRBD1 (6 bases). V dropped 5 bases and J dropped 7 bases, with 15 bases sitting between them. The length of the CDR3 is 14 residues. The V gene's germline CDR1 is PRHDT and CDR2 FYEKMQ (reference sequence). CDR3 sequence (DNA): TGTGCCAGCAGCACGCCGTTAAGGGGGAATGAGCAGTTCTTC. It is translated as CASSTPLRGNEQFF.

The chain uses TRBV19 and TRBJ2-3, with 7 bases matching TRBD2. The V gene end was trimmed by 4 bases and the J gene end by 0 bases; junction bases not matched to a gene: 7. The CDR3 runs 16 residues. Germline loops: CDR1 LNHDA, CDR2 SQIVND (reference sequence). The CDR3 nucleotides are TGTGCCAGTAGTACCCTAGCGGTGGCTAGCACAGATACGCAGTATTTT. Its protein is CASSTLAVASTDTQYF.

V gene TRBV27 combines with J gene TRBJ1-5; tentative D call: TRBD1 (6 bases). CDR1 MNHEY and CDR2 SMNVEV come from the germline V gene (reference sequence). This CDR3 is 15 amino acids long. V was shortened by 4 bases and J by 3 bases, with 13 bases between the two germline ends. The CDR3 bases are TGTGCCAGCAGTTCCATCGGACAGTACAATCAGCCCCAGCATTTT. Protein sequence: CASSSIGQYNQPQHF.

The chain joins TRBV27 to TRBJ1-5; D remains ambiguous. Germline CDR1 is MNHEY and CDR2 is SMNVEV (reference sequence). Trimming stripped 6 bases from V and 0 bases from J, with 9 bases between. This CDR3 comprises 14 residues. CDR3 DNA sequence: TGTGCCAGCAGGCCTGTGAGTAGCAATCAGCCCCAGCATTTT. It is translated as CASRPVSSNQPQHF.

The chain links TRBV4-1 to TRBJ2-7; 12 bases are shared with TRBD2. The J segment lost 4 bases and the V segment lost 0 bases, leaving 4 bases of the junction unmatched. CDR1 and CDR2 from the germline V gene are MGHRA and YSYEKL. This CDR3 comprises 16 residues. The CDR3 reads CASSQELTSGRYEQYF. For the CDR3, the DNA is TGCGCCAGCAGCCAAGAGTTGACTAGCGGGAGATACGAGCAGTACTTC.

V usage is TRBV2 and J usage is TRBJ1-4, with D tentatively TRBD1 (5 bases). CDR3 length equals 13 residues. Germline CDR1 and CDR2: SNHLY and FYNNEI. Trimming left V 8 bases short and J 8 bases short, with 15 bases between. Here the CDR3 reads CASVGGEGEKLFF. The CDR3 DNA reads as TGTGCCAGCGTCGGAGGGGAGGGAGAAAAACTGTTTTTT.

The genes are TRBV6-5 and TRBJ1-1; D remains unclear. This CDR3 spans 15 amino acids. The germline V gene encodes CDR1 MNHEY and CDR2 SVGAGI. Trimming removed 5 bases at V and 3 bases at J, with 16 bases between. The CDR3: CASSPDPTWDTEAFF. CDR3 DNA: TGTGCCAGCAGTCCCGACCCGACTTGGGACACTGAAGCTTTCTTT.

The CDR3 DNA reads TGTGCCAGCATCCTAGGGGAAGGCGAGCAGTACTTC. Translated, it gives CASILGEGEQYF. The chain couples TRBV6-1 to TRBJ2-7, with D possibly matching TRBD1 (5 bases). Germline V gives CDR1 MNHNS, CDR2 SASEGT. Trimming shortened V by 7 bases and J by 6 bases, and 13 bases separated the two germline ends. CDR3 length: 12 residues.

The genes are TRBV2 and TRBJ2-7; D perhaps matches TRBD1 (6 bases). CDR1 is SNHLY, CDR2 FYNNEI, per germline. This CDR3 is 15 amino acids long. V was pared by 1 base and J by 1 base, with 11 bases between. The CDR3 nucleotides read TGTGCCAGCAGTGAAGGGGCAGGGGATTCCTACGAGCAGTACTTC. Amino acids: CASSEGAGDSYEQYF.

Only one count was recorded for this clone. The chain couples TRBV21-1 to TRBJ1-2; the table's D call, TRBD1, has no DNA check behind it. TRBV21-1 is recorded as a pseudogene. The CDR3 is made up of 17 amino acids. The CDR3 protein is CASSSLFGLPFFYGYTF. CDR3 nucleotides: TGTGCCAGCAGCTCCTTGTTTGGGCTTCCCTTCTTCTATGGCTACACCTTC.